These 26 T cell receptor beta chains originate from one sample sequenced in a study of blood T cell repertoires in COVID-19. The data were produced by immunoSEQ multiplex PCR, yet TCRdb's version contains in-frame clones alone and is incomplete. This sample has 330,000 or so clones, with 88% found just once. Specimen: PBMCs or T cells enriched from blood (not recorded which). These receptors came from a woman in her thirties who had been exposed to COVID-19.

J is TRBJ1-1 and V is TRBV7-9; weak D call: TRBD1 (6 bases). V was clipped by 3 bases and J by 8 bases, with 25 bases between them. This CDR3 has 17 residues. CDR1 SEHNR and CDR2 FQNEAQ come from the germline V gene (reference sequence). The CDR3 region has the DNA TGTGCCAGCAGCTTTCTCGGAGGAGGCCAGATGACAGGAGAAGCTTTCTTT. As protein: CASSFLGGGQMTGEAFF.

For this clone: Distinct nucleotide sequences in the sample also encode this CDR3. This chain uses TRBV3-1 (or the pseudogene TRBV3-2) with TRBJ1-5, with D unclear. CDR3 length: 13 amino acids. The V end lost 1 base, the J end lost 5 bases, and 6 bases lay between the germline ends. In germline, CDR1 is LGHDT, CDR2 YNNKEL (reference sequence). The CDR3 sequence is CASSQGRDQPQHF. The DNA of the CDR3 is TGTGCCAGCAGCCAAGGACGGGATCAGCCCCAGCATTTT.

This chain links TRBV27 with TRBJ1-5; no reliable D call. The CDR3 has 12 amino acids. The V and J ends lost 2 bases and 4 bases respectively, with 3 bases between them. The germline CDR1 and CDR2 sequences are MNHEY and SMNVEV (reference sequence). The CDR3 DNA reads TGTGCCAGCAGTTTAGTAAATCAGCCCCAGCATTTT. This translates into CASSLVNQPQHF.

In this sample, this clone turned up once. The V call is TRBV15, the J call TRBJ1-2, with TRBD1 as a possible D gene (6 bases). Trimming left V 4 bases short and J 8 bases short, with 11 bases between. The CDR3 is 12 residues long. Germline V lookup: CDR1 LNHNV, CDR2 YYDKDF (reference sequence). The CDR3 reads CATSMGTNGYTF. The CDR3 nucleotides are TGTGCCACCAGCATGGGGACAAACGGCTACACCTTC.

CDR3 amino acids: CASSYSGHLTYEQYF. CDR3 coding DNA: TGTGCCAGCAGTTATTCGGGTCATCTGACCTACGAGCAGTACTTC. The V call is TRBV6-5, the J call TRBJ2-7; no clear D. Germline V lookup: CDR1 MNHEY, CDR2 SVGAGI. The CDR3 runs 15 residues. The V and J ends lost 3 bases and 2 bases respectively, with 14 bases between them.

The V and J genes are TRBV6-5 and TRBJ1-1, with D possibly TRBD1 on 5 matching bases. Germline V CDR1 and CDR2: MNHEY, SVGAGI. CDR3 length: 12 amino acids. Trimming removed 2 bases from V and 8 bases from J, with 9 bases in between. CDR3 sequence reads: CASSYRTGEAFF. Written as DNA, the CDR3 is TGTGCCAGCAGTTACCGAACAGGAGAAGCTTTCTTT.

The table lists this clone with a count of one. This may come from a read error, since a much larger clone is one base off. This chain uses TRBV28 with TRBJ1-4; TRBD1 agrees at 7 bases. The CDR3 runs 14 residues. Germline assignment: CDR1 MDHEN and CDR2 SYDVKM. V was pared by 6 bases and J by 5 bases, with 6 bases of the junction left unmatched. The CDR3 region is CASSPGTANEKLFF. As DNA, the CDR3 is TGTGCCAGCAGCCCCGGGACAGCAAATGAAAAACTGTTTTTT.

The rearrangement links TRBV7-9 to TRBJ1-5, with D maybe TRBD1 (5 bases). V dropped 0 bases and J dropped 3 bases, with 9 bases sitting between them. CDR3 length equals 15 residues. Germline CDR1 and CDR2: SEHNR and FQNEAQ (reference sequence). The CDR3 nucleotides are TGTGCCAGCAGCTTAGCGATAGGGGACAATCAGCCCCAGCATTTT. Residues: CASSLAIGDNQPQHF. The full variable domain, in which reference TRBV7-9 and TRBJ1-5 provide the parts outside the CDR3, is DTGVSQNPRHKITKRGQNVTFRCDPISEHNRLYWYRQTLGQGPEFLTYFQNEAQLEKSRLLSDRFSAERPKGSFSTLEIQRTEQGDSAMYLCASSLAIGDNQPQHFGDGTRLSIL.

V gene TRBV18 combines with J gene TRBJ2-5; 16 bases are a match to TRBD2. The germline CDR1 and CDR2 sequences are KGHSH and LQKENI. V shed 3 bases and J 4 bases; nucleotides not matched to a gene: 23. This CDR3 comprises 23 residues. The CDR3 nucleotides are TGTGCCAGCTCACCTCCCCGGACAGGGGGCACCGGGACTAGCGGGAGGGTACGAGAGACCCAGTACTTC. It is translated as CASSPPRTGGTGTSGRVRETQYF. The variable domain in full, with the rest retrieved from reference TRBV18 and TRBJ2-5, is NAGVMQNPRHLVRRRGQEARLRCSPMKGHSHVYWYRQLPEEGLKFMVYLQKENIIDESGMPKERFSAEFPKEGPSILRIQQVVRGDSAAYFCASSPPRTGGTGTSGRVRETQYFGPGTRLLVL.

This sequence joins TRBV20-1 and TRBJ1-6; D is possibly TRBD1 (5 bases). The CDR3 is 15 residues long. V gave up 3 bases and J gave up 5 bases, with 14 bases separating them. Germline CDR1 is DFQATT and CDR2 is SNEGSKA (reference sequence). CDR3: CSASRQGSDNSPLHF. The CDR3 nucleotides read TGCAGTGCTAGTCGGCAGGGAAGCGATAATTCACCCCTCCACTTT.

The chain joins TRBV3-1 (or the pseudogene TRBV3-2) to TRBJ1-4; D is undetermined. Trimming stripped 7 bases from V and 0 bases from J, with 6 bases between. The CDR3 extends over 13 amino acids. Germline values: CDR1 LGHDT, CDR2 YNNKEL (reference sequence). CDR3 DNA: TGTGCCAGCACGCAGACAACTAATGAAAAACTGTTTTTT. It is translated as CASTQTTNEKLFF.

This rearrangement joins TRBV30 to TRBJ1-3; D not resolved. CDR1 GTSNPN and CDR2 SVGIG come from the germline V gene (reference sequence). The V end lost 3 bases, the J end lost 3 bases, and 3 bases lay between the germline ends. The CDR3 contains 11 residues. For the CDR3, the DNA is TGTGCCTGGAGCGTTGGAAACACCATATATTTT. Amino acid sequence: CAWSVGNTIYF.

The chain uses TRBV6-5 and TRBJ2-7, with D unclear. V gave up 5 bases and J gave up 0 bases, with 11 bases separating them. The germline CDR1 and CDR2 sequences are MNHEY and SVGAGI. CDR3 length: 14 amino acids. DNA for the CDR3: TGTGCCAGCAGTCCTCGCCCCAGCTCCTACGAGCAGTACTTC. Its protein is CASSPRPSSYEQYF.

This chain joins TRBV27 and TRBJ2-5, with TRBD2 identical over 11 bases. V was clipped by 2 bases and J by 9 bases; unmatched bases: 8. The length of the CDR3 is 15 residues. Germline CDR1 and CDR2: MNHEY and SMNVEV (reference sequence). As DNA, the CDR3 is TGTGCCAGCAGTTTACTAGCGGGAGGACTAAAGGCCCAGTACTTC. It yields the protein CASSLLAGGLKAQYF.

This sequence joins TRBV6-4 and TRBJ2-1; 8 nucleotides line up with TRBD2. Per germline, CDR1 MRHNA and CDR2 SNTAGT. The CDR3 contains 14 residues. V shed 4 bases, J shed 9 bases, and the junction held 8 bases outside the gene matches. CDR3 nucleotide sequence: TGTGCCAGCAGTGTTGGGACTAGTCGGACTGAGCAGTTCTTC. It specifies CASSVGTSRTEQFF.

In its sample, this clone was seen once. The chain links TRBV15 to TRBJ1-2; D unclear. Germline CDR1 is LNHNV and CDR2 is YYDKDF (reference sequence). Trimming removed 0 bases at V and 3 bases at J, with 17 bases between. The CDR3 sequence is 17 residues long. CDR3 sequence reads: CATSRDSPVGGDYGYTF. CDR3 in DNA: TGTGCCACCAGCAGAGATAGCCCGGTCGGCGGAGACTATGGCTACACCTTC.

The chain carries TRBV28 and TRBJ1-4, with D perhaps matching TRBD1 (5 bases). Germline CDR1 reads MDHEN; CDR2 reads SYDVKM. The V end was cut by 3 bases, the J end by 7 bases, with 18 bases between. The CDR3 is 16 amino acids. The DNA of the CDR3 is TGTGCCAGCAGTTTCTACGGCGGGGGAGGAGTTGAAAAACTGTTTTTT. Residues: CASSFYGGGGVEKLFF.

The chain employs TRBV5-1 and TRBJ2-3; D uncertain. CDR3 length: 13 amino acids. The germline V gene encodes CDR1 SGHRS and CDR2 YFSETQ. V was pared by 4 bases and J by 3 bases, with 9 bases between. CDR3 region: CASSPGTTDTQYF. The CDR3 nucleotides read TGCGCCAGCAGCCCAGGCACGACAGATACGCAGTATTTT.

The CDR3 bases are TGTGCCACCAGCAGCGGACAGGGCCAAGAGACCCAGTACTTC. It encodes CATSSGQGQETQYF. V and J are TRBV15 and TRBJ2-5; 8 nucleotides align to TRBD1. Losses at the gene ends were 3 bases for V and 1 base for J; bases not matched to a gene: 1. This CDR3 contains 14 residues. Germline V lookup: CDR1 LNHNV, CDR2 YYDKDF (reference sequence).

V is TRBV7-8 and J is TRBJ2-5, with TRBD2 matching 7 bases. The CDR3 has 16 residues. Germline V gene data show CDR1 as SGHVS and CDR2 as FQNEAQ. Trimming took 3 bases from V and 2 from J; bases not matched to a gene: 9. CDR3 residues: CASSLGSGLVQETQYF. The CDR3 DNA sequence: TGTGCCAGCAGCTTGGGCTCAGGACTAGTACAAGAGACCCAGTACTTC.

This rearrangement joins TRBV5-1 to TRBJ1-4; TRBD1 might be the D (5 bases). Trimming took 4 bases from V and 8 from J, leaving 15 bases between them. This CDR3 has 14 amino acids. Germline V gives CDR1 SGHRS, CDR2 YFSETQ. The CDR3 sequence is CASSTGVGGEKLFF. Written as DNA, the CDR3 is TGCGCCAGCAGCACAGGAGTAGGTGGGGAAAAACTGTTTTTT.

About this clone itself: Other DNA sequences from this sample encode an identical CDR3 as well. The chain has TRBV19 and TRBJ1-1; no reliable D call. The CDR3 totals 13 residues. The V end lost 3 bases, the J end lost 1 base, and 6 bases lay between the germline ends. The germline gives CDR1 LNHDA, CDR2 SQIVND (reference sequence). The CDR3 loop is CASSIKRNTEAFF. The CDR3 DNA reads TGTGCCAGTAGTATCAAGAGGAACACTGAAGCTTTCTTT.

This clone was observed a single time. The J gene is TRBJ2-3, the V gene TRBV3-1 (or the pseudogene TRBV3-2), with 8 bases lining up with TRBD2. CDR1 and CDR2 from the germline V gene are LGHDT and YNNKEL (reference sequence). The CDR3 loop spans 16 amino acids. The ends lost 5 bases at V and 1 base at J; junction bases unmatched: 8. The CDR3 DNA reads as TGTGCCAGCAGCTCCGGACTAGCCCATGGCACAGATACGCAGTATTTT. Its translation is CASSSGLAHGTDTQYF.

This chain uses TRBV19 with TRBJ2-1, with D unclear. Germline values: CDR1 LNHDA, CDR2 SQIVND (reference sequence). The CDR3 is 15 amino acids. Between the trimmed V and J ends, which lost 4 bases and 0 bases, there was a span of 10 bases. CDR3 DNA sequence: TGTGCCAGTAGTACTCCGTCGTACTCCTACAATGAGCAGTTCTTC. Translating it yields CASSTPSYSYNEQFF.

This clone came up a few times. The J gene is TRBJ1-2, the V gene TRBV28, with 9 bases aligning to TRBD1. Germline CDR1 reads MDHEN; CDR2 reads SYDVKM. The CDR3 is made up of 15 amino acids. V lost 4 bases to trimming and J lost 10 bases; unmatched junction nucleotides: 13. Here the CDR3 reads CASSWGQGGLGPYTF. CDR3 DNA: TGTGCCAGCAGTTGGGGACAGGGTGGGCTAGGCCCCTACACCTTC.

The chain has TRBV7-6 and TRBJ2-3; 8 positions agree with TRBD1. The germline V gene encodes CDR1 SGHVS and CDR2 FNYEAQ. After removal of 5 bases from V and 0 bases from J, the junction contained 4 bases not matched to a gene. There are 15 residues in the CDR3. In DNA, the CDR3 is TGTGCCAGCAGCCTTGGACAGGGTAGCACAGATACGCAGTATTTT. Translating gives CASSLGQGSTDTQYF.